The source of this TCR beta chain is a study of beta chain features in type 1 diabetes. Overall study results and limits: There was a moderate but significant shortening of TCRB CDR3s in all four CD4+ subsets of Type 1 diabetes patients.

Looked up from germline, CDR1 is SGHNT and CDR2 is YYREEE (reference sequence). This CDR3 region has 13 residues. Trimming left V 4 bases short and J 2 bases short, with 10 bases between. Points on this clone: As yet, its antigen is unknown.

Expressed TCRB transcripts were sequenced because the entire RNA isolate underwent reverse transcription. Profiling relied on immunoSEQ multiplex PCR, and the TCRdb table lists in-frame clones only, not all of them. Of around 280,000 clones listed, around 16% are singletons. This clonotype originated in a man between 18 and 29 years old with type 1 diabetes. The sample comprised naive CD4+ T cells from blood. The rearrangement links TRBV5-4 to TRBJ2-7; D is uncertain. CDR3 in DNA: TGTGCCAGCAGCGTAAAAGGAGCCTACGAGCAGTACTTC. It specifies CASSVKGAYEQYF.